The clone carrying this TCR beta chain came up once. What it recognizes is unknown. The data were taken from a study of cytomegalovirus exposure and HLA in healthy donors. Germline CDR1 and CDR2: SGHAT and FQNNGV. Trimming removed 5 bases from V and 6 bases from J; junction bases left unmatched: 9. This CDR3 has 16 amino acids. The PCR employed 60 Vbeta primers together with 13 Jbeta primers. Sequencing was performed with immunoSEQ multiplex PCR; in TCRdb, only in-frame clones are kept and a portion is missing. The data show approximately 190,000 clones, around 83% seen once. Notes on the study in general: In an earlier analysis, about 87% or about 30%: the productive usage of most TCR beta V segments.

Specimen: PBMCs. The TCR was taken from a woman younger than 30 in good health and CMV-seronegative. The rearrangement joins TRBV11-2 to TRBJ1-6; 8 positions agree with TRBD1. CDR3 sequence: CASSPLNGQGNSPLHF. CDR3 nucleotide sequence: TGTGCCAGCAGCCCACTCAACGGACAGGGTAATTCACCCCTCCACTTT.